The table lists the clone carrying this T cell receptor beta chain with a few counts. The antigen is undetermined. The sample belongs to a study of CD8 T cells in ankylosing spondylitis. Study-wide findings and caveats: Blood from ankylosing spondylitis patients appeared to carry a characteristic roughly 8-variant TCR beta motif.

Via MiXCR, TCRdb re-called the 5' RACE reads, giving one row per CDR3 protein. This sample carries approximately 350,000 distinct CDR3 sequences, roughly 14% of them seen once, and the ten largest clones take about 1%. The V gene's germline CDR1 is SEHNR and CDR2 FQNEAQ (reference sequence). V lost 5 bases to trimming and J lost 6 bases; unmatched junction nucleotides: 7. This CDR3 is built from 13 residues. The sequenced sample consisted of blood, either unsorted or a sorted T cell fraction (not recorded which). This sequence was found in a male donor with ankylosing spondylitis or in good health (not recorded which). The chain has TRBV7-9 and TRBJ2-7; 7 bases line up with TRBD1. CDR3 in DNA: TGTGCCAGCAGCCTAACGACAGGGTCCGAGCAGTACTTC. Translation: CASSLTTGSEQYF. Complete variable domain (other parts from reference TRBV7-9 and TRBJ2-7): DTGVSQNPRHKITKRGQNVTFRCDPISEHNRLYWYRQTLGQGPEFLTYFQNEAQLEKSRLLSDRFSAERPKGSFSTLEIQRTEQGDSAMYLCASSLTTGSEQYFGPGTRLTVT.